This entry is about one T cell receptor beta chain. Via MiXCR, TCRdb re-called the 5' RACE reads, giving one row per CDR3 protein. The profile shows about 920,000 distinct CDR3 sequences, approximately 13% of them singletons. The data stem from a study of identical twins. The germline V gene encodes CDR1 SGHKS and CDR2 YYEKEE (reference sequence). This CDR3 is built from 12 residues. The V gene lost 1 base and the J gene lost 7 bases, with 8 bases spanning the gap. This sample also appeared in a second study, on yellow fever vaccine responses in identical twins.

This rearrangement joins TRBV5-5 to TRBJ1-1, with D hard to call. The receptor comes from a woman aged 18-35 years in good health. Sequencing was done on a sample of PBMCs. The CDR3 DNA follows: TGTGCCAGCAGCTTGTCAGGCTTTGAAGCTTTCTTT. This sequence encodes CASSLSGFEAFF. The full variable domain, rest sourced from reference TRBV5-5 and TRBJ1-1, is DAGVTQSPTHLIKTRGQQVTLRCSPISGHKSVSWYQQVLGQGPQFIFQYYEKEERGRGNFPDRFSARQFPNYSSELNVNALLLGDSALYLCASSLSGFEAFFGQGTRLTVV.